This record covers a single TCR beta chain. V was cut by 3 bases and J by 6 bases, with 12 bases left in between. CDR3 size: 12 residues. The germline V gene encodes CDR1 DFQATT and CDR2 SNEGSKA (reference sequence). These data come from a study of blood T cells in healthy people across ages. With a J-beta primer mix and a sample-barcoded 5' primer, a second PCR ran about 6 to 11 cycles. TCRdb redid the calling of the 5' RACE reads with MiXCR, one entry per CDR3 protein. The sample carries hundreds of thousands of distinct CDR3 sequences, roughly two fifths recorded once. The TCR sequence derives from an elderly man in good health. The chain has TRBV20-1 and TRBJ2-7, with D unresolved. The material sequenced was blood. The CDR3 nucleotides are TGCAGTGCTAGGGGTCACCCCTCCGAGCAGTACTTC. It is translated as CSARGHPSEQYF.